The rows below give T cell receptor beta chains drawn from one sample of a study of response to subunit inactivated influenza vaccine. TCRdb called the RT-PCR reads again in MiXCR, with one record for every CDR3 protein. The sample has roughly 620,000 distinct CDR3 sequences, approximately 10% seen once. These data were also filed under a second study, of T cells expressing NK-cell markers.

The source was PBMCs from blood, collected on the day of vaccination. These receptors all stem from a man aged 50-59 years who received an inactivated influenza vaccine. Both conserved end residues are part of each CDR3. D genes are given only for firm matches. Clone sizes are given selectively: once, few, many, or a class where the clone is expanded.

clone size	V gene	D gene	J gene	CDR3 DNA	CDR3 protein
NA	TRBV6-1	TRBD2	TRBJ2-7	TGTGCCAGCAGGAACGGACTAGCGGGGGGAGAGCAGTACTTC	CASRNGLAGGEQYF
NA	TRBV11-2	NA	TRBJ1-2	TGTGCCAGCAGCTCCCAAATTGCGGCAGTCTATGGCTACACCTTC	CASSSQIAAVYGYTF
NA	TRBV7-6	NA	TRBJ2-1	TGTGCCAGCAGCTTAGCGTCCGCAGGGAAGGGCTACAATGAGCAGTTCTTC	CASSLASAGKGYNEQFF
NA	TRBV2	NA	TRBJ2-3	TGTGCCAGCAGTGGGAACTTGCCCGGGAACAAAGATACGCAGTATTTT	CASSGNLPGNKDTQYF
few	TRBV4-2	NA	TRBJ1-2	TGTGCCAGCAGCCAAGGCGGAAGGGCTAACTATGGCTACACCTTC	CASSQGGRANYGYTF
few	TRBV12-3/TRBV12-4	NA	TRBJ2-7	TGTGCCAGCAGCCCATACCGAAGAGGTGCCGGCGAGCAGTACTTC	CASSPYRRGAGEQYF
many	TRBV5-1	NA	TRBJ2-2	TGCGCCAGCATAAAGGATGGCGGGGCCCCCGGGGAGCTGTTTTTT	CASIKDGGAPGELFF
NA	TRBV5-1	TRBD2	TRBJ2-1	TGCGCCAGCAGCTCATGGACTAGCGGGACCTACAATGAGCAGTTCTTC	CASSSWTSGTYNEQFF
NA	TRBV6-1	TRBD1	TRBJ1-3	TGTGCCAGCAGACCCGGGACAGCCTCTGGAAACACCATATATTTT	CASRPGTASGNTIYF
NA	TRBV5-4	NA	TRBJ2-3	TGTGCCAGCAGCTCGAACCTAGGTACTAATACGCAGTATTTT	CASSSNLGTNTQYF
many	TRBV7-9	NA	TRBJ1-3	TGTGCCAGCAGTCCTACTGGGACAACTGGAAACACCATATATTTT	CASSPTGTTGNTIYF
few	TRBV7-2	TRBD2	TRBJ2-7	TGTGCCAGCAGCCCATCGGCGGGAGGTTTCTCCTACGAGCAGTACTTC	CASSPSAGGFSYEQYF
many	TRBV18	NA	TRBJ2-7	TGTGCCAGCTCACCCTCCCTCTTCCTAAGCTACGAGCAGTACTTC	CASSPSLFLSYEQYF
few	TRBV7-6	TRBD1	TRBJ2-7	TGTGCCAGCAGCCCCGACAGGGATCGAGAGCAGTACTTC	CASSPDRDREQYF
few	TRBV6-5	NA	TRBJ2-3	TGTGCCAGCAGTTACTCGTCATCAGGACGAGCGACAGATACGCAGTATTTT	CASSYSSSGRATDTQYF
many	TRBV29-1	NA	TRBJ2-7	TGCAGCGTTGACGTAGGGACCCTAACCGACGAGCAGTACTTC	CSVDVGTLTDEQYF
NA	TRBV7-6	NA	TRBJ2-5	TGTGCCAGCAGCTTAGTCCACGTGAAAGGGGAAGAGACCCAGTACTTC	CASSLVHVKGEETQYF
few	TRBV11-2	NA	TRBJ2-5	TGTGCCAGCAGCTTAGCCTACAGGGACCAAGAGACCCAGTACTTC	CASSLAYRDQETQYF
few	TRBV20-1	NA	TRBJ2-1	TGCAGTGCCCCGGACCAGACTAGCTCCTACAATGAGCAGTTCTTC	CSAPDQTSSYNEQFF